This T cell receptor beta chain originates from a study of Graves' ophthalmopathy and Graves' hyperthyroidism. The CDR3 length is 13 residues. The germline CDR1 and CDR2 sequences are SGHDT and YYEEEE. V lost 0 bases to trimming and J lost 7 bases; unmatched junction nucleotides: 1. About this clonotype itself: Its antigen is undetermined. A clone one base away is much larger, so this may be a read error.

Amplified TCR beta CDR3 regions were obtained using RNA transcripts as template. After a first-round RT-PCR with HTBI primers, a second-round multiplex PCR was run. One entry per CDR3 protein, called by TCRdb with MiXCR from the multiplex PCR reads. The sample consists of about 740,000 distinct CDR3 sequences, 35% to 50% of them appearing once. Other autoimmune diseases, uncontrolled infections, pregnancy or lactation led to the exclusion of patients. Patients were diagnosed from clinical symptoms, serum thyroxine, TRAb, thyroid ultrasound and orbital computed tomography. Findings and limits, study-wide: The study's model predicted ophthalmopathy progression at 70% to 71% sensitivity and almost 75% specificity. Blood also carried most expanded thyroid clonotypes exceeding 0.001 frequency.

Sequenced material: peripheral blood. The rearrangement joins TRBV5-6 to TRBJ2-5, with 9 bases that match TRBD1. This receptor was taken from an adult man with Graves' ophthalmopathy. The CDR3 DNA reads as TGTGCCAGCAGCTTGGCGGACAGGGGGACCCAGTACTTC. Protein sequence: CASSLADRGTQYF.